These 10 T cell receptor beta chains came from one sample sequenced in a study of blood T cell repertoires in COVID-19. The method was immunoSEQ multiplex PCR; TCRdb's version includes in-frame clones alone and lacks a portion of them. The sample has 85,000 or so clones; roughly 89% are singletons. The sample taken for sequencing was peripheral blood. Receptors were obtained from a man aged 50-60 years with active or convalescent COVID-19.

The gene calls are TRBV11-2 and TRBJ2-5, with D perhaps TRBD2 (7 bases). Between the trimmed V and J ends, which lost 5 bases and 4 bases, there was a span of 14 bases. CDR3 size: 14 residues. CDR1 SGHAT and CDR2 FQNNGV come from the germline V gene. CDR3 sequence reads: CASSRRGASETQYF. DNA for the CDR3: TGTGCCAGCAGCCGACGGGGGGCATCAGAGACCCAGTACTTC. Full variable domain (remainder filled in from reference TRBV11-2 and TRBJ2-5): EAGVAQSPRYKIIEKRQSVAFWCNPISGHATLYWYQQILGQGPKLLIQFQNNGVVDDSQLPKDRFSAERLKGVDSTLKIQPAKLEDSAVYLCASSRRGASETQYFGPGTRLLVL.

The rearrangement links TRBV9 to TRBJ1-2; 8 bases align to TRBD1. The CDR3 has 12 amino acids. CDR1 is SGDLS and CDR2 is YYNGEE in the germline V gene. Trimming removed 5 bases from V and 7 bases from J; junction bases left unmatched: 4. For the CDR3, the DNA is TGTGCCAGCAGAGGACAGGGCTCTGGCTACACCTTC. This translates into CASRGQGSGYTF. The full variable domain, rest sourced from reference TRBV9 and TRBJ1-2, is DSGVTQTPKHLITATGQRVTLRCSPRSGDLSVYWYQQSLDQGLQFLIQYYNGEERAKGNILERFSAQQFPDLHSELNLSSLELGDSALYFCASRGQGSGYTFGSGTRLTVV.

The rearrangement joins TRBV12-5 to TRBJ2-5; 9 nucleotides align to TRBD1. Germline loops: CDR1 LGHNT, CDR2 FRNRAP. The V gene end was trimmed by 1 base and the J gene end by 1 base; junction bases not matched to a gene: 4. The CDR3 has 16 residues. The CDR3 reads CASGLGQGGSQETQYF. For the CDR3, the DNA is TGTGCTAGTGGTTTGGGACAGGGGGGCTCCCAAGAGACCCAGTACTTC.

The chain employs TRBV7-9 and TRBJ2-7, with 7 bases matching TRBD1. Germline V CDR1 and CDR2: SEHNR, FQNEAQ (reference sequence). The junction had 6 bases not matched to a gene; V was cut back by 1 base and J by 6 bases. This CDR3 spans 14 amino acids. The CDR3 DNA is TGTGCCAGCAGCTTAGGTCGTACAGGGGTCGAGCAGTACTTC. Its translation is CASSLGRTGVEQYF.

This chain joins TRBV24-1 and TRBJ1-3; unclear D gene. V shed 4 bases and J shed 0 bases, with 9 bases lying between them. In germline, CDR1 is KGHDR, CDR2 SFDVKD. The CDR3 has 15 residues. CDR3 bases: TGTGCCACCAGTGAGACGGGAAGCTCTGGAAACACCATATATTTT. This gives the protein CATSETGSSGNTIYF.

The table lists this clone with a count of one. V and J are TRBV27 and TRBJ1-2; maybe TRBD1 (5 bases). V was pared by 11 bases and J by 4 bases, with 17 bases between. CDR1 and CDR2 from the germline V gene are MNHEY and SMNVEV (reference sequence). The CDR3 is 13 amino acids. Here the CDR3 DNA reads TGTGCCGAATATGGGAGGGACCCCTATGGCTACACCTTC. Translated, it gives CAEYGRDPYGYTF.

This sequence joins TRBV2 and TRBJ1-5, with 7 bases matching TRBD1. The CDR3 contains 17 residues. The germline V gene encodes CDR1 SNHLY and CDR2 FYNNEI. Losses at the gene ends were 6 bases for V and 0 bases for J; bases not matched to a gene: 11. CDR3 residues: CASRLDRVDSSNQPQHF. Here the CDR3 DNA reads TGTGCCAGCAGATTAGACAGGGTCGATTCTAGCAATCAGCCCCAGCATTTT.

The CDR3 sequence is CASGLAMTPGGGYEQYF. The CDR3 nucleotides are TGTGCTAGTGGTTTGGCAATGACCCCAGGGGGCGGATACGAGCAGTACTTC. The rearrangement joins TRBV12-5 to TRBJ2-7; 8 nucleotides match TRBD1. Germline assignment: CDR1 LGHNT and CDR2 FRNRAP. J gave up 4 bases and V 1 base, and 12 bases lay outside the gene matches. This CDR3 region has 17 residues.

The chain employs TRBV15 and TRBJ1-6; D may be TRBD1 (5 bases). V lost 6 bases and J 6 bases, leaving 12 bases between the germline ends. There are 14 residues in the CDR3. Germline V gives CDR1 LNHNV, CDR2 YYDKDF (reference sequence). DNA of the CDR3: TGTGCCACCAGGCGGGGCCTGCTTAATTCACCCCTCCACTTT. Translating gives CATRRGLLNSPLHF.

This chain uses TRBV10-2 with TRBJ2-7; the match to TRBD2 covers 7 bases. This CDR3 is 13 amino acids long. The V gene's germline CDR1 is WSHSY and CDR2 SAAADI. With V trimmed by 6 bases and J by 2 bases, 4 bases remained unmatched. CDR3 protein: CASSASGTYEQYF. As DNA, the CDR3 is TGCGCCAGCAGCGCTAGCGGAACCTACGAGCAGTACTTC.